This T cell receptor (beta chain) was documented in a study of CD8 T cells in ankylosing spondylitis. TCRdb used MiXCR to reprocess the 5' RACE reads, holding one entry per CDR3 protein. The sample has about 130,000 distinct CDR3 sequences, over 7% seen once. This clonotype was counted at least ten times. Its specificity is unknown. Germline lookup yields CDR1 MNHEY and CDR2 SVGEGT. Losses at the gene ends were 5 bases for V and 2 bases for J; bases not matched to a gene: 2. The CDR3 length is 14 residues. Study conclusions and caveats: Seemingly characteristic of ankylosing spondylitis blood was a TCR beta motif consisting of several highly homologous variants.

J is TRBJ1-5 and V is TRBV6-2 or TRBV6-3; TRBD1 matches 8 bases. This receptor was taken from a male donor with ankylosing spondylitis or in good health (not recorded which). The sample was blood, either unsorted or a sorted T cell fraction (not recorded which). The CDR3 nucleotides read TGTGCCAGCAGTACGACAGGGGGCAATCAGCCCCAGCATTTT. Protein product: CASSTTGGNQPQHF.